The T cell receptor (beta chain) described here comes from a study of blood T cell repertoires in COVID-19. Study details: The origin of the acute and convalescent COVID-19 samples was the United States, Italy and Spain. In each case, the material was cDNA or gDNA derived from T cells, B-cell-depleted T cells, or PBMCs.

Per the study methods: How many nucleated cells were present was estimated from reference gene primer amplification. TCRdb's copy holds only in-frame clones and misses some; the assay was immunoSEQ multiplex PCR. V and J calls and clone size come straight from that table; D and trimming were deduced from the DNA. The data contain hundreds of thousands of clones, around 91% of them singletons. The recovered donors of Cohort 3 showed two negative PCRs, clearance, or symptom resolution. Germline V gene sequence: CDR1 MNHEY, CDR2 SVGAGI. The length of the CDR3 is 15 residues. The junction had 7 bases not matched to a gene; V was cut back by 0 bases and J by 7 bases.

The origin of this receptor is a man aged 25-45 years who had recovered from COVID-19. The gene calls are TRBV6-5 and TRBJ1-2; TRBD1 matches 8 bases. The specimen sequenced was PBMCs or T cells enriched from blood (not recorded which). The CDR3 bases are TGTGCCAGCAGTTACTCGAGGCAGGGGGCGAGTGGCTACACCTTC. Translating gives CASSYSRQGASGYTF.